A selection of T cell receptor beta chains follows, all from one sample in a study of immune cell composition in non-small cell lung cancer. Here immunoSEQ multiplex PCR was the method, and the copy in TCRdb shows in-frame clones only, minus some. The sample lists about 3,300 clones, around 70% seen once, with 4% to 5.5% in the top ten. Sequenced: non-adjacent lung tissue. The receptors come from a human donor with non-small cell lung cancer. Each CDR3 is given with its conserved first and last residue. The D gene is left open where the match is weak. A clone size is listed for some rows: how often the clone was seen (once, few, many), or a class if it is expanded.

>NA|NA|TRBV5-4|TRBJ2-6
CASSLRGSGANVLTF
TGTGCCAGCAGCTTGCGGGGCTCTGGGGCCAACGTCCTGACTTTC
>NA|TRBD1|TRBV10-3|TRBJ2-3
CAISDRGQGDTQYF
TGTGCCATCAGCGACAGGGGGCAAGGTGATACGCAGTATTTT
>NA|TRBD1|TRBV7-9|TRBJ1-2
CASSLRGQEHYGYTF
TGTGCCAGCAGCTTAAGGGGACAGGAACACTATGGCTACACCTTC
>NA|NA|TRBV29-1|TRBJ2-3
CSPGGPDTQYF
TGCAGCCCCGGCGGGCCAGATACGCAGTATTTT
>few|TRBD2|TRBV4-1|TRBJ2-5
CASSQVERGWETQYF
TGCGCCAGCAGCCAAGTGGAGCGGGGGTGGGAGACCCAGTACTTC
>NA|NA|TRBV11-3|TRBJ2-3
CASSARSDYGVDTQYF
TGTGCCAGCAGCGCCCGATCGGACTATGGCGTAGATACGCAGTATTTT
>NA|NA|TRBV11-2|TRBJ1-3
CASSLAAGNSGNTIYF
TGTGCCAGCAGCTTAGCAGCAGGCAACTCTGGAAACACCATATATTTT
>NA|NA|TRBV30|TRBJ2-7
CAWSHSYEQYF
TGTGCCTGGAGTCACTCCTACGAGCAGTACTTC
>NA|TRBD1|TRBV28|TRBJ1-4
CASSLSGQGNEKLFF
TGTGCCAGCAGTTTAAGTGGACAGGGAAATGAAAAACTGTTTTTT
>few|NA|TRBV14|TRBJ1-2
CASSPMAGGLGYGYTF
TGTGCCAGCAGCCCGATGGCCGGGGGGCTTGGCTATGGCTACACCTTC